A selection of T cell receptor beta chains follows, all from one sample in a study of OX40 agonist ivuxolimab in advanced cancers. Measured with immunoSEQ multiplex PCR; TCRdb has only the in-frame clones, and not every one. The data show approximately 80,000 clones, 90% seen once. This sample comprised CD4+ or CD8+ T cells sorted from blood, obtained in a trial of the OX40 agonist ivuxolimab. Every receptor here comes from an adult with an advanced solid tumor such as melanoma, head and neck, liver or kidney cancer. Each CDR3 is given with its conserved first and last residue. A D gene is named only where the DNA matches it firmly. The listing skips clone size in some rows; elsewhere it reads once, few, many or a size class.

DNA | CDR3 | D | V | size | J
TGTGCCAGCAGCCAGAGTAGCGCAAGAGATACGCAGTATTTT | CASSQSSARDTQYF | . | TRBV7-2 | . | TRBJ2-3
TGTGCCAGCAGCCCACCGGGGGTTCGGGAGACCCAGTACTTC | CASSPPGVRETQYF | . | TRBV11-2 | . | TRBJ2-5
TGTGCTAGTGGCAGAGGGGGTAGTGGTGGCTACACCTTC | CASGRGGSGGYTF | . | TRBV12-5 | . | TRBJ1-2
TGCGCCAGCAGCCCGGGACAGAACGGGGAGACCCAGTACTTC | CASSPGQNGETQYF | TRBD1 | TRBV5-1 | . | TRBJ2-5
TGTGCCAGCAGCTTACAAGAGACCCAGTACTTC | CASSLQETQYF | . | TRBV4-2 | . | TRBJ2-5
TGCGCCAGCAGGGGAGCAGGGATGACAACTAATGAAAAACTGTTTTTT | CASRGAGMTTNEKLFF | . | TRBV5-1 | . | TRBJ1-4
TGTGCCTGGAGTGTAAAGGCTGGAAACACCATATATTTT | CAWSVKAGNTIYF | . | TRBV30 | . | TRBJ1-3
TGCGCCAGCAGCTTGGGGGTTATAGACACTGAAGCTTTCTTT | CASSLGVIDTEAFF | . | TRBV5-1 | few | TRBJ1-1
TGTGCCAGTAGTTCCACATGGAGCTCCTATAATTCACCCCTCCACTTT | CASSSTWSSYNSPLHF | . | TRBV19 | few | TRBJ1-6
TGCGCCAGCAGGGGGACAGTAGGATACAATGAGCAGTTCTTC | CASRGTVGYNEQFF | TRBD1 | TRBV5-1 | . | TRBJ2-1
TGTGCCAGCAGTTACTCACAGGGGCCGCCAGAGACCCAGTACTTC | CASSYSQGPPETQYF | TRBD1 | TRBV6-5 | . | TRBJ2-5
TGCGCCAGCAGCTCGGGACTAGCGGAAGAGACCCAGTACTTC | CASSSGLAEETQYF | TRBD2 | TRBV5-1 | once | TRBJ2-5
TGTGCCAGCAGCCTGGGACTAGCGGGGGGCCCTCAGGAGTCCTACAATGAGCAGTTCTTC | CASSLGLAGGPQESYNEQFF | TRBD2 | TRBV5-4 | once | TRBJ2-1
TGTGCCAGTAGTTTCGAGGGTTACACCGGGGAGCTGTTTTTT | CASSFEGYTGELFF | . | TRBV19 | . | TRBJ2-2
TGCGCCAGCAGCCCTACAGGGTTCTCAGGCTACACCTTC | CASSPTGFSGYTF | . | TRBV4-1 | . | TRBJ1-2
TGTGCCAGCAGCTTATTTGGGGGGCCGAGTGAGCAGTTCTTC | CASSLFGGPSEQFF | . | TRBV7-2 | . | TRBJ2-1
TGTGCCAGCAGTTTAGGGCAGGGGGCTTGTTTCTTC | CASSLGQGACFF | TRBD1 | TRBV28 | once | TRBJ2-1
TGTGCCAGCATCGAGGGGGGGAGTCGGGGCACAGATACGCAGTATTTT | CASIEGGSRGTDTQYF | . | TRBV28 | . | TRBJ2-3
TGTGCCAGCAGCCATCCGAAGGGGGGGCTCTCCTATAATTCACCCCTCCACTTT | CASSHPKGGLSYNSPLHF | . | TRBV11-2 | once | TRBJ1-6
TGTGCCAGCAGTTTGACAGGGAACACTGAAGCTTTCTTT | CASSLTGNTEAFF | . | TRBV6-1 | . | TRBJ1-1
TGTGCCAGTAGTACGGACAGGAGTAACTATGGCTACACCTTC | CASSTDRSNYGYTF | TRBD1 | TRBV19 | . | TRBJ1-2
TGTGCCAGCAGCTCTTTTGGGGGGGCCACCGGGGAGCTGTTTTTT | CASSSFGGATGELFF | . | TRBV11-2 | . | TRBJ2-2
TGTGCCAGCAGGTGGACTAACCAAGAGACCCAGTACTTC | CASRWTNQETQYF | . | TRBV27 | . | TRBJ2-5
TGTGCCAGCAGCTCTACAGTGAACACTGAAGCTTTCTTT | CASSSTVNTEAFF | . | TRBV7-2 | . | TRBJ1-1
TGTGCCAGTAGTACCAGGTTGAACACTGAAGCTTTCTTT | CASSTRLNTEAFF | . | TRBV19 | . | TRBJ1-1
TGTGCCAGCAGTTTAGCCGGTAGTAGGGGAGCTTTCTTT | CASSLAGSRGAFF | . | TRBV28 | . | TRBJ1-1
TGTGCCAGCAGCGACTCCCGGGGGGGCCCAAATACGCAGTATTTT | CASSDSRGGPNTQYF | TRBD2 | TRBV6-6 | . | TRBJ2-3
TGTGCCAGCACTCGCGGGGGAGGTTCACCCCTCCACTTT | CASTRGGGSPLHF | . | TRBV28 | . | TRBJ1-6
TGTGCCAGCAGCTTAGGAAGGGTTAGCAATCAGCCCCAGCATTTT | CASSLGRVSNQPQHF | . | TRBV13 | . | TRBJ1-5
TGTGCCAGCCAAGGGACTAGCGGTCAAGAGACCCAGTACTTC | CASQGTSGQETQYF | TRBD2 | TRBV18 | . | TRBJ2-5
TGTGCCAGCAGCTTCGTTAGTGGGCAGCGCAATGAGCAGTTCTTC | CASSFVSGQRNEQFF | . | TRBV11-2 | . | TRBJ2-1
TGTGCCAGCAGTGGATCGAGGGGGTGGGAGACCCAGTACTTC | CASSGSRGWETQYF | . | TRBV2 | . | TRBJ2-5
TGTGCCAGCAGTTCTCTGACAGGGGGCTACGGCTACACCTTC | CASSSLTGGYGYTF | TRBD1 | TRBV6-5 | . | TRBJ1-2
TGTGCCAGCAGCGAGGGGGGGACCCAGTACTTC | CASSEGGTQYF | . | TRBV9 | . | TRBJ2-5
TGTGCCAGCAGTTACGGGGACAGGGGGCATAATGAGCAGTTCTTC | CASSYGDRGHNEQFF | TRBD1 | TRBV6-5 | . | TRBJ2-1
TGTGCCAGTAGTGGACGGGACGTCCACGAGAGAGATACGCAGTATTTT | CASSGRDVHERDTQYF | . | TRBV19 | . | TRBJ2-3
TGTGCCAGCAGCTTATCCCCCCCTGGTGAGCAGTTCTTC | CASSLSPPGEQFF | . | TRBV11-2 | . | TRBJ2-1
TGTGCCAGCAGCCGTCCGGTGGGGAACACTGAAGCTTTCTTT | CASSRPVGNTEAFF | . | TRBV6-6 | . | TRBJ1-1
TGTGCCAGTTGGTCAGGGCTAAGCAATCAGCCCCAGCATTTT | CASWSGLSNQPQHF | . | TRBV19 | few | TRBJ1-5
TGTGCCAGCAGCTGGGGACTGGTCGGTCACAATGAGCAGTTCTTC | CASSWGLVGHNEQFF | . | TRBV7-8 | . | TRBJ2-1
TGTGCCAGCAGTTTACAGGGTCCGTTAAACACTGAAGCTTTCTTT | CASSLQGPLNTEAFF | . | TRBV6-1 | . | TRBJ1-1
TGTGCCAGCAGTTATAGGCAGGGGAATGAAAAACTGTTTTTT | CASSYRQGNEKLFF | . | TRBV6-6 | . | TRBJ1-4
TGCGCCAGCAACCGGGACACCAACACCGGGGAGCTGTTTTTT | CASNRDTNTGELFF | . | TRBV5-1 | once | TRBJ2-2